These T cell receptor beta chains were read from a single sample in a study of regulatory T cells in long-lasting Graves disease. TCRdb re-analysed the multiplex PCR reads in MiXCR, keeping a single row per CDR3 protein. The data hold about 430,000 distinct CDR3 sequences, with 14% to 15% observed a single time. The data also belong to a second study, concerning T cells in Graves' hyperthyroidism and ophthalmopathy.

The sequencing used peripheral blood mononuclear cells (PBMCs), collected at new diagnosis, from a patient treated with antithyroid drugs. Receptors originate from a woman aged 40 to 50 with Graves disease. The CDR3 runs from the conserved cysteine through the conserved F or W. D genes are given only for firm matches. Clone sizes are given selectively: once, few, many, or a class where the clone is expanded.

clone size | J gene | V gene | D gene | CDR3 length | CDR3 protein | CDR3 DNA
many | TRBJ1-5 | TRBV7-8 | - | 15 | CASSSGEGRDQPQHF | TGTGCCAGCAGCTCGGGGGAGGGTAGGGATCAGCCCCAGCATTTT
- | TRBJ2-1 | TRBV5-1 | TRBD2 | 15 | CASSSGGLAGAEQFF | TGCGCCAGCAGCTCAGGGGGACTAGCGGGAGCTGAGCAGTTCTTC
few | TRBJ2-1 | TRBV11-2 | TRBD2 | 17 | CASSGSGREQLYNEQFF | TGTGCCAGCAGTGGATCGGGGCGGGAGCAACTTTACAATGAGCAGTTCTTC
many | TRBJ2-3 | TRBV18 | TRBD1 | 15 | CASSPRTGVADTQYF | TGTGCCAGCTCACCAAGAACAGGGGTGGCAGATACGCAGTATTTT
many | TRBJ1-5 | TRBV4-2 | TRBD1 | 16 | CASSQEGQAGNQPQHF | TGTGCCAGCAGTCAAGAGGGACAGGCGGGGAATCAGCCCCAGCATTTT
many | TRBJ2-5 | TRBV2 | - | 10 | CASKYETQYF | TGTGCCAGCAAGTATGAGACCCAGTACTTC
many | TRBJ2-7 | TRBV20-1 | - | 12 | CSASAKRYEQYF | TGCAGTGCTAGTGCCAAGAGGTACGAGCAGTACTTC
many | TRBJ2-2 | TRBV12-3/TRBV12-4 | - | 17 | CASSFLGQLTNTGELFF | TGTGCCAGCAGTTTTTTGGGACAACTCACTAACACCGGGGAGCTGTTTTTT
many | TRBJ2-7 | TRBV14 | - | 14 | CASSQARDTYEQYF | TGTGCCAGCAGCCAAGCAAGGGACACCTACGAGCAGTACTTC
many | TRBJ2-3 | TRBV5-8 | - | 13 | CASRESGTDTQYF | TGTGCCAGCAGGGAGTCCGGCACAGATACGCAGTATTTT
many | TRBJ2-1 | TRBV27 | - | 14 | CARSPGTFGDEQFF | TGTGCCAGGTCTCCCGGGACTTTCGGCGATGAGCAGTTCTTC
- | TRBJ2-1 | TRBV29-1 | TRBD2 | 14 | CSVTSGNSYNEQFF | TGCAGCGTTACTAGCGGGAACTCCTACAATGAGCAGTTCTTC
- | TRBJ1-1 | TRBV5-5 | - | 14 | CASSLDRVRTEAFF | TGTGCCAGCAGCTTGGACAGGGTGAGGACTGAAGCTTTCTTT
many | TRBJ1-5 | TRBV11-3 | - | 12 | CASSPADQPQHF | TGTGCCAGCAGCCCGGCCGACCAGCCCCAGCATTTT
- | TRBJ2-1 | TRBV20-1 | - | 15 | CSARDGAASYNEQFF | TGCAGTGCTAGAGATGGGGCGGCCTCCTACAATGAGCAGTTCTTC
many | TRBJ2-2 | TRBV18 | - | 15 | CASPSLDGTGGELFF | TGTGCCAGCCCAAGTTTAGACGGAACCGGCGGGGAGCTGTTTTTT
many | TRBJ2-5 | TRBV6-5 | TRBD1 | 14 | CASSYTTGVETQYF | TGTGCCAGCAGTTACACCACAGGGGTAGAGACCCAGTACTTC
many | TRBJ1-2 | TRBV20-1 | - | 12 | CSALPPGPGYTF | TGCAGTGCTCTACCACCGGGGCCTGGCTACACCTTC
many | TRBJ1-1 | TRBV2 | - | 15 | CASSDRGPGDTEAFF | TGTGCCAGCAGTGATAGGGGACCGGGGGACACTGAAGCTTTCTTT
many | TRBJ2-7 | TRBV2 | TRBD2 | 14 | CASSWTSQFYEQYF | TGTGCCAGCAGCTGGACTAGCCAGTTCTACGAGCAGTACTTC
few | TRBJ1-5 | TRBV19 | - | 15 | CASSIVGGGNQPQHF | TGTGCCAGTAGTATAGTCGGAGGTGGCAATCAGCCCCAGCATTTT
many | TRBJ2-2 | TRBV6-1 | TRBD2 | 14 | CASNRGGVTGELFF | TGTGCCAGCAACCGGGGGGGAGTCACCGGGGAGCTGTTTTTT
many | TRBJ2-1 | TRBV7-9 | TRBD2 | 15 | CASSLALSGSGEQFF | TGTGCCAGCAGCTTAGCGTTAAGCGGGAGTGGCGAGCAGTTCTTC
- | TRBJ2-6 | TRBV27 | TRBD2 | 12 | CASSLGTSELTF | TGTGCCAGCAGTTTGGGAACTAGCGAGTTAACTTTC
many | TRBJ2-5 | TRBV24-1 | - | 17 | CATSDPLEGVSGETQYF | TGTGCCACCAGTGATCCCTTGGAGGGTGTGTCCGGAGAGACCCAGTACTTC
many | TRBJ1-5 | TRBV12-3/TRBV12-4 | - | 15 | CASSSTVYSNQPQHF | TGTGCCAGCAGTTCGACGGTGTATAGCAATCAGCCCCAGCATTTT
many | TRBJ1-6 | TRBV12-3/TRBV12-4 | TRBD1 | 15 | CASSIDRVRNSPLHF | TGTGCCAGCAGTATTGACAGGGTACGAAATTCACCCCTCCACTTT
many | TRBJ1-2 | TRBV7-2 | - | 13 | CASSLGVQNGYTF | TGTGCCAGCAGCTTGGGCGTCCAAAATGGCTACACCTTC
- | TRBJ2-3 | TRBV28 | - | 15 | CASSFPDTSTDTQYF | TGTGCCAGCAGTTTTCCGGACACAAGCACAGATACGCAGTATTTT
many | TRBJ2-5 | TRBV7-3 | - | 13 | CASSSIPQETQYF | TGTGCCAGCAGCTCAATCCCCCAAGAGACCCAGTACTTC
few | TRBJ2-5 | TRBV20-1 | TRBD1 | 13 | CSATHRGRETQYF | TGCAGTGCTACTCACAGGGGGCGGGAGACCCAGTACTTC
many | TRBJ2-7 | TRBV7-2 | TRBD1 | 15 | CASTRFLQGAGEQYF | TGTGCCAGCACCCGATTTCTACAGGGGGCCGGCGAGCAGTACTTC
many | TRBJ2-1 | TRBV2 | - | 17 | CASSATGVLTSYNEQFF | TGTGCCAGCAGTGCAACAGGAGTCCTAACCTCCTACAATGAGCAGTTCTTC
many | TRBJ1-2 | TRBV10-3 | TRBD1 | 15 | CAISERTGGNYGYTF | TGTGCCATCAGTGAACGGACAGGGGGGAACTATGGCTACACCTTC
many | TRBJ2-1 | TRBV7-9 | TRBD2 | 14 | CASSWGEGTNEQFF | TGTGCCAGCAGCTGGGGGGAGGGTACGAATGAGCAGTTCTTC
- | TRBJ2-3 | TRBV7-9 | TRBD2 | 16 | CASSFSGQGGTDTQYF | TGTGCCAGCAGTTTTAGCGGGCAGGGTGGCACAGATACGCAGTATTTT
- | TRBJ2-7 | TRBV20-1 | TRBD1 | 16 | CSARDSSGTGPYEQYF | TGCAGTGCTAGAGATAGTTCCGGGACAGGGCCTTACGAGCAGTACTTC
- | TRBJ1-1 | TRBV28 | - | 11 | CASSVSTEAFF | TGTGCCAGCTCTGTGAGCACTGAAGCTTTCTTT
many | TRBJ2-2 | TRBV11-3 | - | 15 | CASSSSLGDTGELFF | TGTGCCAGCAGCTCCTCACTGGGGGACACCGGGGAGCTGTTTTTT
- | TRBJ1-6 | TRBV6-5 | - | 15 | CASSYSGQPNSPLHF | TGTGCCAGCAGTTACTCCGGGCAGCCAAATTCACCCCTCCACTTT
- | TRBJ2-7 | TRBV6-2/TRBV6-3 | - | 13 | CASSYTNAYEQYF | TGTGCCAGCAGTTATACTAACGCCTACGAGCAGTACTTC
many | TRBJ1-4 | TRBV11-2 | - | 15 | CASSSHRASFEKLFF | TGTGCCAGCAGCTCACACAGGGCCAGCTTTGAAAAACTGTTTTTT
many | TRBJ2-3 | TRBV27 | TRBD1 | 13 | CASRGQGADTQYF | TGTGCCAGCAGAGGACAGGGCGCAGATACGCAGTATTTT
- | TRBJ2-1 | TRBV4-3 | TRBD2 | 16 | CASSQASSGSYNEQFF | TGCGCCAGCAGCCAGGCCTCTAGCGGGAGTTACAATGAGCAGTTCTTC
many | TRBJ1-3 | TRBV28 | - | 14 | CASSGPEHRNTIYF | TGTGCCAGCAGCGGACCGGAACACAGAAACACCATATATTTT
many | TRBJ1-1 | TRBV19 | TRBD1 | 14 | CASSTDRGNTEAFF | TGTGCCAGTAGTACTGACAGGGGGAACACTGAAGCTTTCTTT
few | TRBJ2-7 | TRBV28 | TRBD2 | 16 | CASSPLAGGVSYEQYF | TGTGCCAGCAGTCCTCTAGCGGGAGGGGTTTCCTACGAGCAGTACTTC
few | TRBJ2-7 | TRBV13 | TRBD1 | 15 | CASSQRGQVAYEQYF | TGTGCCAGCAGCCAACGAGGACAGGTGGCCTACGAGCAGTACTTC
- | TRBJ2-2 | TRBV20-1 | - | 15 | CSAVDWDSSTGELFF | TGCAGTGCGGTCGACTGGGATTCGTCCACCGGGGAGCTGTTTTTT